This passage covers 11 T cell receptor beta chains from one sample sequenced in a study of T cells and copy number aberrations in small-cell lung cancer. Some clones are missing from TCRdb's copy, which holds only in-frame ones; the method was immunoSEQ multiplex PCR. There are approximately 1,300 clones in the sample; around 85% occur only once, and roughly 4.3% lies in the top ten. The sequenced sample consisted of tumor tissue. Receptors originate from a man aged 55 to 70 with small cell lung cancer.

The gene calls are TRBV4-3 and TRBJ1-3; 7 bases fit TRBD1. Unmatched junction bases numbered 3, after V lost 1 base and J lost 3 bases. Germline V CDR1 and CDR2: LGHNA, YSLEER. This CDR3 is built from 15 residues. DNA for the CDR3: TGCGCCAGCAGCCAAGTAGGGGGCGGTGGAAACACCATATATTTT. Translation: CASSQVGGGGNTIYF.

The chain carries TRBV6-5 and TRBJ2-5; maybe TRBD2 (5 bases). Germline V gives CDR1 MNHEY, CDR2 SVGAGI. The V gene lost 3 bases and the J gene lost 4 bases, with 18 bases spanning the gap. This CDR3 spans 16 amino acids. In DNA form, the CDR3 reads TGTGCCAGCAGTTATGGACGTGGACCGGCGGGAGAGACCCAGTACTTC. This codes for CASSYGRGPAGETQYF.

Turning to this clone: Mismatch with germline at one junction end may stem from a read error. The genes are TRBV6-5 and TRBJ1-4; unclear D gene. Germline V lookup: CDR1 MNHEY, CDR2 SVGAGI. This CDR3 is 14 amino acids long. The CDR3: CAGSSRVLNEKLFF. CDR3 nucleotide sequence: TGTGCCGGCAGTTCCCGGGTTCTGAATGAAAAACTGTTTTTT.

This sequence joins TRBV5-1 and TRBJ2-5, with 9 bases lining up with TRBD1. The CDR3 length is 15 residues. The J segment lost 1 base and the V segment lost 5 bases, leaving 6 bases of the junction unmatched. Germline assignment: CDR1 SGHRS and CDR2 YFSETQ. CDR3 coding DNA: TGCGCCAGCAGTCCGACAGGGGGAAGCCAAGAGACCCAGTACTTC. Its protein is CASSPTGGSQETQYF.

This sequence joins TRBV15 and TRBJ1-4; D is unresolved. This CDR3 comprises 16 residues. Trimming took 0 bases from V and 0 from J, leaving 8 bases between them. In germline, CDR1 is LNHNV, CDR2 YYDKDF (reference sequence). The CDR3 reads CATSRDRLATNEKLFF. CDR3 DNA sequence: TGTGCCACCAGCAGAGACAGGCTCGCAACTAATGAAAAACTGTTTTTT.

This chain joins TRBV6-1 and TRBJ1-6; D unresolved. The CDR3 extends over 17 amino acids. The V and J ends lost 1 base and 7 bases respectively, with 17 bases between them. Germline assignment: CDR1 MNHNS and CDR2 SASEGT. The CDR3, as DNA: TGTGCCAGCAGTGAAGGGGGTTCGGGGTTGGAAAATTCACCCCTCCACTTT. Protein product: CASSEGGSGLENSPLHF.

The sample holds one count of this clone. The genes are TRBV6-6 and TRBJ1-2, with no clear D. This CDR3 spans 13 amino acids. Trimming left V 5 bases short and J 8 bases short, with 15 bases between. Looked up from germline, CDR1 is MNHNY and CDR2 is SVGAGI (reference sequence). CDR3 sequence reads: CASSRDDSMGYTF. The CDR3, as DNA: TGTGCCAGCAGTCGTGATGACTCGATGGGCTACACCTTC.

The V and J genes are TRBV7-2 and TRBJ2-5; no clear D gene. Trimming took 2 bases from V and 5 from J, leaving 3 bases between them. Germline V gene lookup returns CDR1 SGHTA and CDR2 FQGNSA. This CDR3 has 11 amino acids. CDR3 DNA: TGTGCCAGCAGCTTATCTGAGACCCAGTACTTC. This codes for CASSLSETQYF.

This clone has only a few counts. This chain joins TRBV6-1 and TRBJ1-3; D may be TRBD1 (6 bases). The CDR3 is 15 residues long. The germline CDR1 and CDR2 sequences are MNHNS and SASEGT. V shed 5 bases and J shed 1 base, with 12 bases lying between them. The CDR3 sequence: CASSTNRASGNTIYF. Here the CDR3 DNA reads TGTGCCAGCAGTACTAACAGGGCGTCTGGAAACACCATATATTTT.

The CDR3: CASSKEVGELFF. In DNA form, the CDR3 reads TGCGCCAGCAGTAAGGAGGTCGGGGAGCTGTTTTTT. The rearrangement links TRBV5-1 to TRBJ2-2, with a possible D match to TRBD2 (5 bases). This CDR3 comprises 12 residues. V lost 5 bases, J lost 7 bases, and 9 bases lay in between. CDR1 and CDR2 (germline): SGHRS, YFSETQ.

In nucleotides, the CDR3 is TGTGCCAGTAGCCCCGGGACAGGGACTGTGAGTATCAATCAGCCCCAGCATTTT. As protein: CASSPGTGTVSINQPQHF. The chain recombines TRBV19 with TRBJ1-5; 9 bases agree with TRBD1. V shed 6 bases, J shed 3 bases, and the junction held 15 bases outside the gene matches. The CDR3 has 18 residues. CDR1 and CDR2 (germline): LNHDA, SQIVND (reference sequence).